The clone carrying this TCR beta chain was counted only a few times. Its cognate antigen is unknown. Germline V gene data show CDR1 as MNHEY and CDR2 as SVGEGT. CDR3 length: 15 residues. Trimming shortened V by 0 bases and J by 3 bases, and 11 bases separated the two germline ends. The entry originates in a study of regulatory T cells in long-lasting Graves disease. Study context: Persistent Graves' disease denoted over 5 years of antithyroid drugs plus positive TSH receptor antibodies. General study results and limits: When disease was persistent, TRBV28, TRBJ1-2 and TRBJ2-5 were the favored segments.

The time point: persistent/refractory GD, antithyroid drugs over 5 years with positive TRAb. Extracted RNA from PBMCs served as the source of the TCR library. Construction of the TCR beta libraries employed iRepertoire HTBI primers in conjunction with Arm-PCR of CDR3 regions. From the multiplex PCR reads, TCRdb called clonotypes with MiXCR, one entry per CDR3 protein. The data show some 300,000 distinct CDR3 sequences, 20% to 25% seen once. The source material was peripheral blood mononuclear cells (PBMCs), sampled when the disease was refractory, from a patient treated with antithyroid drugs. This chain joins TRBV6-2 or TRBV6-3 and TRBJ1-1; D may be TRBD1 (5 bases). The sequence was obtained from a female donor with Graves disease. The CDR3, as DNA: TGTGCCAGCAGTTACTCCGGGGGGGGGTACACTGAAGCTTTCTTT. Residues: CASSYSGGGYTEAFF.